A single sample gave rise to the 6 T cell receptor beta chains below, sequenced in a study of shared clonotypes between healthy human individuals. TCRdb's copy holds only in-frame clones and misses some; the assay was immunoSEQ multiplex PCR. This table has about 960,000 clones, approximately 76% appearing once. The sequenced material came from memory CD4+ T cells sorted from blood. The subset is: CD45RA-negative fraction. The receptors shown here come from a man between 18 and 29 years old in good health.

Concerning this clone itself: Different DNA sequences within this sample yield the same CDR3. This chain's CDR3 is CASTSADTQYF. CDR3 coding DNA: TGTGCCAGTACTAGTGCAGATACGCAGTATTTT. The V and J genes are TRBV2 and TRBJ2-3; a weak D match, TRBD2 (5 bases). Germline V lookup: CDR1 SNHLY, CDR2 FYNNEI. Deletions cut 9 bases from V and 4 bases from J, with 8 bases between. The CDR3 sequence is 11 residues long.

For this clone: The sample holds other DNA sequences that translate to the same CDR3. The V and J genes are TRBV30 and TRBJ2-2; possible D gene TRBD2, 5 bases. CDR3 length: 13 amino acids. The germline V gene encodes CDR1 GTSNPN and CDR2 SVGIG (reference sequence). V was trimmed by 3 bases and J by 2 bases, leaving 7 bases between them. CDR3 loop: CAWRSGNTGELFF. Written as DNA, the CDR3 is TGTGCCTGGAGAAGCGGTAACACCGGGGAGCTGTTTTTT.

This chain connects TRBV5-4 to TRBJ2-2; 7 bases match TRBD1. V dropped 6 bases and J dropped 6; count of bases not matched to a gene: 5. The CDR3 consists of 13 residues. CDR1 SGHNT and CDR2 YYREEE come from the germline V gene (reference sequence). This chain's CDR3 is CASKQGLPGELFF. The CDR3 region has the DNA TGTGCCAGCAAACAGGGGTTGCCCGGGGAGCTGTTTTTT.

This rearrangement joins TRBV5-6 to TRBJ1-4, with 10 bases identical to TRBD1. The CDR3 is 15 residues long. Germline lookup yields CDR1 SGHDT and CDR2 YYEEEE. V dropped 3 bases and J dropped 8; count of bases not matched to a gene: 7. CDR3 in amino acids: CASSSRQGAREKLFF. DNA of the CDR3: TGTGCCAGCAGCTCTAGACAGGGGGCAAGGGAAAAACTGTTTTTT. The whole variable domain, remainder taken from reference TRBV5-6 and TRBJ1-4, is DAGVTQSPTHLIKTRGQQVTLRCSPKSGHDTVSWYQQALGQGPQFIFQYYEEEERQRGNFPDRFSGHQFPNYSSELNVNALLLGDSALYLCASSSRQGAREKLFFGSGTQLSVL.

This clone was observed a few times. The chain carries TRBV10-3 and TRBJ1-3, with a weak D call TRBD1 (5 bases). In germline, CDR1 is ENHRY, CDR2 SYGVKD. CDR3 length equals 15 residues. The ends were cut back, 3 bases at V and 2 bases at J, with 11 bases in the middle. CDR3 sequence reads: CAISDPGKAGNTIYF. Written as DNA, the CDR3 is TGTGCCATCAGTGATCCAGGGAAGGCTGGAAACACCATATATTTT.

The sample holds a few counts of this clone. The V and J genes are TRBV7-9 and TRBJ1-1; D gene uncertain. Germline V CDR1 and CDR2: SEHNR, FQNEAQ (reference sequence). The CDR3 runs 14 residues. V was cut by 5 bases and J by 1 base, with 11 bases left in between. The CDR3 here is CASSLSPANTEAFF. The CDR3 DNA follows: TGTGCCAGCAGCCTCAGTCCCGCGAACACTGAAGCTTTCTTT.